Sequencing of this T cell receptor (beta chain) was carried out in a study of beta chain features in type 1 diabetes. Findings and limits, study-wide: Moderate yet significant TCRB CDR3 shortening was seen in Type 1 diabetes patients in all four CD4+ subsets. At VDJ recombination sites, type 1 diabetes patients had fewer insertions and more deleted nucleotides.

A note on this clone: What it binds is not known.

This CDR3 is 13 amino acids long. V lost 4 bases and J lost 5, with 12 bases in between. Germline-derived CDR1 and CDR2 are SGHRS and YFSETQ. Sequenced material consisted of expressed TCRB transcripts (all of the isolated RNA was reverse transcribed). Mean read depth for naive, central memory and regulatory T cell samples was several million reads. TCRdb's table, derived via immunoSEQ multiplex PCR, lists solely in-frame clones and lacks some. The data hold some 250,000 clones, with 11% to 15% observed a single time. The clonotype comes from a man aged 25-45 years with type 1 diabetes. The sample consisted of naive CD4+ T cells from blood. This chain connects TRBV5-1 to TRBJ2-5, with D perhaps TRBD1 (6 bases). This CDR3 is CASSPGTSETQYF. DNA of the CDR3: TGCGCCAGCAGCCCCGGGACATCGGAGACCCAGTACTTC.